This T cell receptor (beta chain) originates from a study of cytomegalovirus exposure and HLA in healthy donors. The study's findings and limits: Rarity marked most TCR sequences, yet some public TCRs occurred in many donors. Researchers counted around 160 TCR beta chains as cytomegalovirus-associated. The authors confirmed in vitro that three CMV-associated chains were specific for CMV antigens.

A note on this clone: Its antigen is still unknown.

V lost 6 bases, J lost 1 base, and 16 bases lay in between. The CDR3 is 15 residues long. Germline CDR1 reads SGDLS; CDR2 reads YYNGEE. Produced via immunoSEQ multiplex PCR; TCRdb's table is partial and in-frame only. The top ten clones hold 2.1% of a sample with 130,000 or so clones, over 75% of them seen once. The donors were part of the validation cohort, which consisted of 120 subjects and was separate from the first cohort of hundreds of subjects. The clonotype comes from a woman aged 25-40 years in good health and CMV-seronegative. J is TRBJ1-1 and V is TRBV9; D remains ambiguous. Material for sequencing was PBMCs. The CDR3 bases are TGTGCCAGCAAGGTGGTCCCGGAGGCGAACACTGAAGCTTTCTTT. Protein product: CASKVVPEANTEAFF.